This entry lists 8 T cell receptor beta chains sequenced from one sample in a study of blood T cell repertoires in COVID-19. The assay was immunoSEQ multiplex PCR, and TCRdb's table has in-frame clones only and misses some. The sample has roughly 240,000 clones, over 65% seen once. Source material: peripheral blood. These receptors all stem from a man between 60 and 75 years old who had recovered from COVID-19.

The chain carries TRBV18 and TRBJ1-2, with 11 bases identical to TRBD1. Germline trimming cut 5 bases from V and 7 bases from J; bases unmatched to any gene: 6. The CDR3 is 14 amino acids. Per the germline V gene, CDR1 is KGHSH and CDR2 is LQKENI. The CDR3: CASSGQGATSGYTF. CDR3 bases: TGTGCCAGCTCAGGACAGGGGGCTACCTCTGGCTACACCTTC.

This CDR3 reads CASSRGQESSYEQYF. Here the CDR3 DNA reads TGTGCCAGCAGTCGAGGACAGGAAAGCTCCTACGAGCAGTACTTC. The chain carries TRBV9 and TRBJ2-7; 7 nucleotides match TRBD1. The CDR3 sequence is 15 residues long. Trimming took 5 bases from V and 0 from J; bases not matched to a gene: 8. Germline CDR1 SGDLS, CDR2 YYNGEE.

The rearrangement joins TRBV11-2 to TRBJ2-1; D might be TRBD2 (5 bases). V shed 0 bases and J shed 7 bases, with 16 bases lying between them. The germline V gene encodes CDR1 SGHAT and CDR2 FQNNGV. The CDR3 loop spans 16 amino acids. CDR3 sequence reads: CASSLDRRSARNEQFF. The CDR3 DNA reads TGTGCCAGCAGCTTAGATCGTCGTAGCGCTCGGAATGAGCAGTTCTTC.

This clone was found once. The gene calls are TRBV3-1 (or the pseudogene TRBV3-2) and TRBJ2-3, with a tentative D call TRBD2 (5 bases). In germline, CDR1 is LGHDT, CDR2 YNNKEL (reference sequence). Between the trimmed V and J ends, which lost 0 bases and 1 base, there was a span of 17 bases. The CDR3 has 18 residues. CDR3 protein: CASSQEARVRFGTDTQYF. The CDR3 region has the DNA TGTGCCAGCAGCCAAGAGGCGCGGGTCCGATTCGGCACAGATACGCAGTATTTT.

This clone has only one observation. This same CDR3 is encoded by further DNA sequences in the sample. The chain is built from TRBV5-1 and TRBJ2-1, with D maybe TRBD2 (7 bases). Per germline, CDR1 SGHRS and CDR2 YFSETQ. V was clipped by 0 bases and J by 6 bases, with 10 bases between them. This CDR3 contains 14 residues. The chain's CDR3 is CASSLVGGLNEQFF. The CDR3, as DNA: TGCGCCAGCAGCTTGGTGGGGGGGCTCAATGAGCAGTTCTTC.

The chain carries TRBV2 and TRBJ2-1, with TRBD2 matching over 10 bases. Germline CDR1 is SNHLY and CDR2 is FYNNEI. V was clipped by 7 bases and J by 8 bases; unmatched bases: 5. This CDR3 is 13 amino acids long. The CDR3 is CASKGLAIHEQFF. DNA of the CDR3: TGTGCCAGCAAGGGACTAGCGATCCATGAGCAGTTCTTC.

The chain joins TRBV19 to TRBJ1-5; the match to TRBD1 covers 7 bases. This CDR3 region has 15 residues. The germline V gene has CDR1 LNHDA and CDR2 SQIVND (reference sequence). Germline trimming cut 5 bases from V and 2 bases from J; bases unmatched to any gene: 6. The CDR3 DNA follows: TGTGCCAGTAGTCTCAGGGGGAGCGGCAATCAGCCCCAGCATTTT. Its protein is CASSLRGSGNQPQHF. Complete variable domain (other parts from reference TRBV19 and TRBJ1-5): DGGITQSPKYLFRKEGQNVTLSCEQNLNHDAMYWYRQDPGQGLRLIYYSQIVNDFQKGDIAEGYSVSREKKESFPLTVTSAQKNPTAFYLCASSLRGSGNQPQHFGDGTRLSIL.

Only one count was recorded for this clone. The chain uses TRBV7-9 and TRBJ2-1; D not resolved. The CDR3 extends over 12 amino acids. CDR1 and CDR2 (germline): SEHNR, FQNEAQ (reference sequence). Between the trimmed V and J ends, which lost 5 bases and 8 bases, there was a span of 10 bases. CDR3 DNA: TGTGCCAGCAGCGCCTTACTTGATGAGCAGTTCTTC. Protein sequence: CASSALLDEQFF.